The 21 T cell receptor beta chains below were found in one sample sequenced in a study of blood T cell repertoires in COVID-19. Libraries were prepared by immunoSEQ multiplex PCR; TCRdb keeps only in-frame clonotypes and omits some of them. Among approximately 170,000 clones listed, approximately 86% were seen once. The specimen was peripheral blood. Every receptor here comes from a man aged 45-65 years with active or convalescent COVID-19.

The V gene is TRBV19, the J gene TRBJ2-1, with 7 positions matching TRBD1. This CDR3 region has 17 residues. After removal of 1 base from V and 7 bases from J, the junction contained 13 bases not matched to a gene. Germline V lookup: CDR1 LNHDA, CDR2 SQIVND (reference sequence). CDR3 nucleotide sequence: TGTGCCAGTAGTATAGCTAAGGGGGCATGGGAAAAAAATGAGCAGTTCTTC. It is translated as CASSIAKGAWEKNEQFF.

The rearrangement links TRBV12-5 to TRBJ2-5; TRBD2 matches at 14 bases. V was pared by 5 bases and J by 4 bases, with 6 bases of the junction left unmatched. This CDR3 is built from 16 residues. Germline V gene lookup returns CDR1 LGHNT and CDR2 FRNRAP. The CDR3 loop is CASGPGLAGVIETQYF. The CDR3 DNA reads as TGTGCTAGTGGTCCGGGACTAGCGGGAGTTATAGAGACCCAGTACTTC.

This chain links TRBV6-5 with TRBJ2-7; weak D call: TRBD2 (6 bases). The germline gives CDR1 MNHEY, CDR2 SVGAGI. The CDR3 extends over 12 amino acids. Trimming left V 6 bases short and J 5 bases short, with 11 bases between. CDR3 residues: CASSSGGDEQYF. Here the CDR3 DNA reads TGTGCCAGCAGCTCCGGGGGTGACGAGCAGTACTTC.

The chain couples TRBV28 to TRBJ2-2, with a possible D match to TRBD2 (6 bases). V was cut by 4 bases and J by 5 bases, with 11 bases left in between. This CDR3 has 14 amino acids. CDR1 is MDHEN, CDR2 SYDVKM, per germline. CDR3 loop: CASSSGTLTGELFF. The CDR3 DNA sequence: TGTGCCAGCAGTTCCGGGACTTTGACCGGGGAGCTGTTTTTT.

V is TRBV19 and J is TRBJ2-1; 10 bases map to TRBD2. The CDR3 is 14 amino acids. Germline V gene lookup returns CDR1 LNHDA and CDR2 SQIVND (reference sequence). V shed 1 base and J 7 bases; nucleotides not matched to a gene: 1. The CDR3 DNA reads as TGTGCCAGTAGTATAGGAGCGGGAGGGAATGAGCAGTTCTTC. It yields the protein CASSIGAGGNEQFF. Full variable domain (remainder filled in from reference TRBV19 and TRBJ2-1): DGGITQSPKYLFRKEGQNVTLSCEQNLNHDAMYWYRQDPGQGLRLIYYSQIVNDFQKGDIAEGYSVSREKKESFPLTVTSAQKNPTAFYLCASSIGAGGNEQFFGPGTRLTVL.

This chain joins TRBV10-3 and TRBJ1-2; D possibly corresponds to TRBD1 (5 bases). CDR3 length: 13 residues. The V and J ends lost 3 bases and 4 bases respectively, with 9 bases between them. Germline CDR1 ENHRY, CDR2 SYGVKD. CDR3: CAISDRVGYGYTF. The DNA for the CDR3 is TGTGCCATCAGTGACAGGGTTGGCTATGGCTACACCTTC.

CDR3: CASSSRQGAGYTEAFF. CDR3 DNA sequence: TGTGCCAGCAGCTCCCGGCAGGGGGCTGGGTACACTGAAGCTTTCTTT. The chain links TRBV3-1 (or the pseudogene TRBV3-2) to TRBJ1-1; 8 nucleotides align to TRBD1. Per germline, CDR1 LGHDT and CDR2 YNNKEL (reference sequence). The CDR3 is 16 amino acids. J was trimmed by 3 bases and V by 5 bases; bases with no gene match: 11.

This chain uses TRBV7-2 with TRBJ2-5; no reliable D call. CDR1 is SGHTA and CDR2 is FQGNSA in the germline V gene. The CDR3 has 15 residues. V lost 4 bases to trimming and J lost 4 bases, with 16 bases between them. The CDR3 DNA sequence: TGTGCCAGCAGCTCAGGTCCCCCACGCGCAGAGACCCAGTACTTC. Its translation is CASSSGPPRAETQYF.

The sample holds one count of this clone. The chain joins TRBV7-2 to TRBJ2-7; 12 nucleotides agree with TRBD2. CDR1 is SGHTA, CDR2 FQGNSA, per germline. The CDR3 is 15 residues long. V gave up 7 bases and J gave up 3 bases; unmatched junction bases: 7. CDR3 in amino acids: CASTLGLAGNYEQYF. In DNA, the CDR3 is TGTGCCAGCACCCTTGGACTAGCGGGGAACTACGAGCAGTACTTC.

Here the CDR3 reads CASSFGRGRGTEAFF. The DNA of the CDR3 is TGTGCCAGCAGCTTTGGGAGGGGTCGGGGCACTGAAGCTTTCTTT. The chain recombines TRBV13 with TRBJ1-1; D is possibly TRBD1 (5 bases). CDR1 is PRHDT and CDR2 is FYEKMQ in the germline V gene (reference sequence). The CDR3 contains 15 residues. The V gene lost 3 bases and the J gene lost 4 bases, with 15 bases spanning the gap.

The chain has TRBV10-1 and TRBJ2-3, with 7 bases lining up with TRBD1. J was trimmed by 3 bases and V by 6 bases; bases with no gene match: 3. The CDR3 spans 13 residues. Germline CDR1 reads WNHNN; CDR2 reads SYGVQD (reference sequence). The CDR3 is CASRRDSTDTQYF. The CDR3 DNA sequence: TGCGCCAGCAGGAGGGACAGTACAGATACGCAGTATTTT.

The chain employs TRBV11-2 and TRBJ1-5, with D maybe TRBD1 (6 bases). CDR1 SGHAT and CDR2 FQNNGV come from the germline V gene. The CDR3 covers 15 residues. Deletions cut 4 bases from V and 5 bases from J, with 15 bases between. The CDR3 sequence: CASSSGGQGHQPQHF. As DNA, the CDR3 is TGTGCCAGCAGCTCCGGGGGGCAGGGGCATCAGCCCCAGCATTTT.

V is TRBV11-3 and J is TRBJ2-3, with 7 bases identical to TRBD1. Germline-derived CDR1 and CDR2 are SGHNT and YENEEA. The CDR3 runs 15 residues. Unmatched junction bases numbered 5, after V lost 3 bases and J lost 2 bases. Here the CDR3 DNA reads TGTGCCAGCAGCTTCCTGACAGGGAACACAGATACGCAGTATTTT. It yields the protein CASSFLTGNTDTQYF. The entire variable domain, with the rest obtained from reference TRBV11-3 and TRBJ2-3, is as follows: EAGVVQSPRYKIIEKKQPVAFWCNPISGHNTLYWYLQNLGQGPELLIRYENEEAVDDSQLPKDRFSAERLKGVDSTLKIQPAELGDSAVYLCASSFLTGNTDTQYFGPGTRLTVL.

The chain carries TRBV6-2 or TRBV6-3 and TRBJ1-5, with a tentative D call TRBD1 (5 bases). Per the germline V gene, CDR1 is MNHEY and CDR2 is SVGEGT. V was clipped by 2 bases and J by 3 bases, with 8 bases between them. This CDR3 region has 14 residues. CDR3 residues: CASSYGGFNQPQHF. DNA of the CDR3: TGTGCCAGCAGTTACGGGGGGTTCAATCAGCCCCAGCATTTT.

The chain has TRBV4-2 and TRBJ1-2; D may be TRBD1 (5 bases). Trimming removed 6 bases at V and 1 base at J, with 9 bases between. Germline V gene data show CDR1 as LGHNA and CDR2 as YNFKEQ. The CDR3 is 13 amino acids. CDR3 loop: CASRSTDNYGYTF. CDR3 sequence (DNA): TGTGCCAGCAGGTCGACAGATAACTATGGCTACACCTTC.

The CDR3 DNA follows: TGTGCCAGCAGCTTGGTTCCCACAGGGGCCGGGGAGCTGTTTTTT. Amino acid sequence: CASSLVPTGAGELFF. The V gene is TRBV5-6, the J gene TRBJ2-2; 7 positions match TRBD1. Trimming at V came to 0 bases and at J to 6 bases, leaving 5 bases not matched to a gene. CDR3 size: 15 residues. CDR1 and CDR2 (germline): SGHDT, YYEEEE. The variable domain in full, completed from reference TRBV5-6 and TRBJ2-2, reads DAGVTQSPTHLIKTRGQQVTLRCSPKSGHDTVSWYQQALGQGPQFIFQYYEEEERQRGNFPDRFSGHQFPNYSSELNVNALLLGDSALYLCASSLVPTGAGELFFGEGSRLTVL.

The chain recombines TRBV19 with TRBJ1-2; the match to TRBD1 covers 8 bases. This CDR3 is built from 14 residues. Germline V gene lookup returns CDR1 LNHDA and CDR2 SQIVND (reference sequence). V gave up 7 bases and J gave up 4 bases; unmatched junction bases: 8. The CDR3, as DNA: TGTGCCAGTACGGGACAGGCGGTTCGCTATGGCTACACCTTC. This codes for CASTGQAVRYGYTF. Full variable domain (remainder filled in from reference TRBV19 and TRBJ1-2): DGGITQSPKYLFRKEGQNVTLSCEQNLNHDAMYWYRQDPGQGLRLIYYSQIVNDFQKGDIAEGYSVSREKKESFPLTVTSAQKNPTAFYLCASTGQAVRYGYTFGSGTRLTVV.

The rearrangement uses TRBV7-2 and TRBJ2-1, with TRBD1 identical over 10 bases. The CDR3 loop spans 16 amino acids. Germline V gene sequence: CDR1 SGHTA, CDR2 FQGNSA. The trim removed 1 base at V and 3 bases at J, leaving 3 bases unmatched. The CDR3 is CASSLVGTGVYNEQFF. The CDR3 region has the DNA TGTGCCAGCAGCTTAGTAGGGACAGGGGTCTACAATGAGCAGTTCTTC. Looking up the rest from reference TRBV7-2 and TRBJ2-1 gives the full variable domain: GAGVSQSPSNKVTEKGKDVELRCDPISGHTALYWYRQSLGQGLEFLIYFQGNSAPDKSGLPSDRFSAERTGGSVSTLTIQRTQQEDSAVYLCASSLVGTGVYNEQFFGPGTRLTVL.

V gene TRBV7-2 combines with J gene TRBJ2-3; 11 bases are shared with TRBD2. The germline V gene has CDR1 SGHTA and CDR2 FQGNSA. The CDR3 runs 16 residues. V gave up 5 bases and J gave up 0 bases; unmatched junction bases: 4. The CDR3 here is CASSQLAGASTDTQYF. CDR3 DNA sequence: TGTGCCAGCAGCCAACTAGCGGGGGCTAGCACAGATACGCAGTATTTT.

The rearrangement links TRBV19 to TRBJ1-3; the match to TRBD1 covers 7 bases. Germline V CDR1 and CDR2: LNHDA, SQIVND (reference sequence). This CDR3 has 14 residues. The V and J ends lost 3 bases and 9 bases, in that order; junction bases with no gene match: 8. The CDR3 is CASSIGTADGTIYF. The CDR3 DNA reads TGTGCCAGTAGTATCGGGACAGCGGACGGCACCATATATTTT.

The chain uses TRBV12-3 or TRBV12-4 and TRBJ2-5, with a weak D call TRBD1 (5 bases). Trimming pared 7 bases from V and 7 bases from J, leaving 16 bases between. The CDR3 loop spans 13 amino acids. The DNA of the CDR3 is TGTGCCAGCACCGAGTCTGGGGCATGGACCCAGTACTTC. It encodes CASTESGAWTQYF.